Each of the 7 T cell receptor beta chains below was sequenced from the same sample in a study of shared T cell receptors in the human thymus. The protocol was immunoSEQ multiplex PCR, while the TCRdb copy is restricted to in-frame clones and leaves out a portion. The sample carries about 380,000 clones, just under 95% recorded once. The specimen sequenced was thymocytes. The origin of the receptors is a human donor.

V is TRBV10-3 and J is TRBJ2-1; tentatively, D is TRBD1 (7 bases). Germline assignment: CDR1 ENHRY and CDR2 SYGVKD. The CDR3 contains 24 residues. Trimming shortened V by 3 bases and J by 3 bases, and 39 bases separated the two germline ends. The DNA of the CDR3 is TGTGCCATCAGTGAATACGGGGCTAGGGGGCTACGACTAGGGCCCGTCGGGGACTACAATGAGCAGTTCTTC. Protein sequence: CAISEYGARGLRLGPVGDYNEQFF.

The chain carries TRBV6-1 and TRBJ1-2, with D unclear. The CDR3 is made up of 15 amino acids. CDR1 is MNHNS and CDR2 is SASEGT in the germline V gene. Trimming left V 1 base short and J 3 bases short, with 12 bases between. CDR3 in amino acids: CASSEGGLPDYGYTF. In nucleotides, the CDR3 is TGTGCCAGCAGTGAAGGCGGACTCCCCGACTATGGCTACACCTTC.

This clone was found a few times. The V call is TRBV7-9, the J call TRBJ2-3; 8 bases match TRBD2. V shed 8 bases and J 1 base; nucleotides not matched to a gene: 5. This CDR3 is 14 amino acids long. Germline lookup yields CDR1 SEHNR and CDR2 FQNEAQ (reference sequence). CDR3: CASPLAGRTDTQYF. CDR3 nucleotides: TGTGCCAGCCCCCTAGCGGGTCGCACAGATACGCAGTATTTT.

V usage is TRBV4-2 and J usage is TRBJ2-7, with TRBD2 as a possible D gene (6 bases). This CDR3 spans 15 amino acids. Germline V gene lookup returns CDR1 LGHNA and CDR2 YNFKEQ. The V gene lost 1 base and the J gene lost 1 base, with 11 bases spanning the gap. The CDR3 nucleotides are TGTGCCAGCAGCCAAGCCGTTAGCGGTTCCTACGAGCAGTACTTC. This gives the protein CASSQAVSGSYEQYF.

The rearrangement links TRBV7-9 to TRBJ2-7; D perhaps matches TRBD2 (6 bases). V was pared by 5 bases and J by 9 bases, with 20 bases between. Looked up from germline, CDR1 is SEHNR and CDR2 is FQNEAQ (reference sequence). The CDR3 has 14 amino acids. The CDR3 protein is CASSPRDSLRGQYF. The DNA for the CDR3 is TGTGCCAGCAGCCCCCGGGACTCCCTCCGAGGGCAGTACTTC.

This chain connects TRBV4-1 to TRBJ2-5, with a possible D match to TRBD1 (5 bases). The CDR3 length is 16 residues. Deletions cut 0 bases from V and 5 bases from J, with 16 bases between. Germline V CDR1 and CDR2: MGHRA, YSYEKL. The DNA for the CDR3 is TGCGCCAGCAGCCAAGAGGACGTGGGGCTGGAGGAGACCCAGTACTTC. Its translation: CASSQEDVGLEETQYF.

This clone has just one count. CDR3 nucleotide sequence: TGTGCCAGCAACCTTAGGACAGGGAATGCACACGAGCAGTACTTC. Translation: CASNLRTGNAHEQYF. The J gene is TRBJ2-7, the V gene TRBV6-1; 8 bases are shared with TRBD1. Germline values: CDR1 MNHNS, CDR2 SASEGT. The CDR3 extends over 15 amino acids. Trimming removed 7 bases from V and 5 bases from J; junction bases left unmatched: 13.